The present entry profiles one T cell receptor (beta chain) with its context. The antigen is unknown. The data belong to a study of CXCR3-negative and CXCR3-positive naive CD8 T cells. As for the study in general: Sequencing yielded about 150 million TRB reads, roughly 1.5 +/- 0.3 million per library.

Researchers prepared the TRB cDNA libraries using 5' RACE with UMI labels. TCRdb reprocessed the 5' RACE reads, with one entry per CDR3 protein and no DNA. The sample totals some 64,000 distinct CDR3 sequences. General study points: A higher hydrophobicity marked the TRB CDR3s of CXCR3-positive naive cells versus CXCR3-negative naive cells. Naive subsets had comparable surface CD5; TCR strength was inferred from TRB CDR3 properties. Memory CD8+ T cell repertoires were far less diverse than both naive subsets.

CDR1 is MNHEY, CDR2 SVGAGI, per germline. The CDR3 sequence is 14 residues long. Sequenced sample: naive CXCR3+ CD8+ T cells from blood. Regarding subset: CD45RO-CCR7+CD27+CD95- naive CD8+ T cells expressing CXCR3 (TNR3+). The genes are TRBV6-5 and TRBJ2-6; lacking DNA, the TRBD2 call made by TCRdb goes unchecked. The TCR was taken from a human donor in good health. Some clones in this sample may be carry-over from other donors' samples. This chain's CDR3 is CASRYKGGANVLTF.